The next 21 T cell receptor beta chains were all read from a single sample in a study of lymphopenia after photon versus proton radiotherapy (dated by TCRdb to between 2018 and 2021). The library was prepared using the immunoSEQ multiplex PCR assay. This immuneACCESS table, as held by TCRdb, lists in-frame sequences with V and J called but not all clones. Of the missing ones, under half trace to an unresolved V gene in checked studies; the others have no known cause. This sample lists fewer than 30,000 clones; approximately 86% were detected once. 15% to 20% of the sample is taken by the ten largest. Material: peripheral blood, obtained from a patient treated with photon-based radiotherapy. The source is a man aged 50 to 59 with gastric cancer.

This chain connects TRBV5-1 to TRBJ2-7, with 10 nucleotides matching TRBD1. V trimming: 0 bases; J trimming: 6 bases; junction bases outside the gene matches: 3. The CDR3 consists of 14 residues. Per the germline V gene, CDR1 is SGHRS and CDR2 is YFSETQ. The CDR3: CASSLAGQGIEQYF. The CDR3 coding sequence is TGCGCCAGCAGCTTGGCGGGACAGGGGATCGAGCAGTACTTC.

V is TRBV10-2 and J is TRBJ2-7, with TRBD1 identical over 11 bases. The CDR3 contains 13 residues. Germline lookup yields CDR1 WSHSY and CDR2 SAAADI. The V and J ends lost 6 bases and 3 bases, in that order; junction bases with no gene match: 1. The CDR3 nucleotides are TGCGCCAGCAGGGGACAGGGGGGCTACGAGCAGTACGTC. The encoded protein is CASRGQGGYEQYV.

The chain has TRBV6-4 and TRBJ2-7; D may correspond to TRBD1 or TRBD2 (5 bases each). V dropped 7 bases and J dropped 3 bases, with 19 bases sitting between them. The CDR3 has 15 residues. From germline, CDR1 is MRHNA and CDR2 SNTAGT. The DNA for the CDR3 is TGTGCCAGCAATCCAGGGAGATCAGGGCTCTACGAGCAGTACTTC. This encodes CASNPGRSGLYEQYF.

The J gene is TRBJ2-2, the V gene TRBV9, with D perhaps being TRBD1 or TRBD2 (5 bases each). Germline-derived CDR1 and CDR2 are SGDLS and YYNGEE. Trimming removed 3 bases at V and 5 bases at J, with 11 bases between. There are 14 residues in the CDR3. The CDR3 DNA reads TGTGCCAGCAGCGCGGGACCCCTGACCGGGGAGCTGTTTTTT. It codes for CASSAGPLTGELFF.

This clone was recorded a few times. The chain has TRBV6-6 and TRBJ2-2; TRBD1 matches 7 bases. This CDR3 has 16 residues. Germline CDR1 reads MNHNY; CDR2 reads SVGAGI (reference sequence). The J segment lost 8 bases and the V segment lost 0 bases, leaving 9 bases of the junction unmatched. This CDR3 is CASSYSTTGYAGELFF. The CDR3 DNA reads TGTGCCAGCAGTTACTCCACGACAGGGTATGCGGGGGAGCTGTTTTTT.

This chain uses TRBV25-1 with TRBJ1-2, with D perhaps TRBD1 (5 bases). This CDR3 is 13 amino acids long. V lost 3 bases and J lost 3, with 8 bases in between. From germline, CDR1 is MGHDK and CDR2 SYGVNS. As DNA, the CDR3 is TGTGCCAGCAGTGAGACAGTTTACTATGGCTACACCTTC. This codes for CASSETVYYGYTF.

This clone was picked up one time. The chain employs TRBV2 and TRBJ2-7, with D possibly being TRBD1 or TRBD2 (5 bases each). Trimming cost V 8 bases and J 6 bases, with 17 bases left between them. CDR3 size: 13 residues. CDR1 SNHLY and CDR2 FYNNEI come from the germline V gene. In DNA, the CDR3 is TGTGCCAGCGGGACGGGCCAGATAAGCGAGCAGTACGTC. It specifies CASGTGQISEQYV.

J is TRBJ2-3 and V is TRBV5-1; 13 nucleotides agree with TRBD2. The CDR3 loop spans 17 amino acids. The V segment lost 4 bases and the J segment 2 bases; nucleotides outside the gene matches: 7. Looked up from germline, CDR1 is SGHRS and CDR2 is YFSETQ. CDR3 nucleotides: TGCGCCAGCAGCCGCCGGACTAGCGGGGGTTCCACAGATACGCAGTATTTT. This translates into CASSRRTSGGSTDTQYF.

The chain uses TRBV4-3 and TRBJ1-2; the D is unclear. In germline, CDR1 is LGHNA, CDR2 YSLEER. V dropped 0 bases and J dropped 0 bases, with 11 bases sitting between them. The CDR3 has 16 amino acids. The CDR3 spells CASSQDSGTANYGYTF. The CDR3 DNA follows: TGCGCCAGCAGCCAAGATTCGGGCACAGCTAACTATGGCTACACCTTC.

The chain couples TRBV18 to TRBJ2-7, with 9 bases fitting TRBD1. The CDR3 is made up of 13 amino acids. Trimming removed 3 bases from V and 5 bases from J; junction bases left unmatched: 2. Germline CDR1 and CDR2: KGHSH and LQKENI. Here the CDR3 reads CASSPGQGHEQYF. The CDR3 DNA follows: TGTGCCAGCTCACCGGGACAGGGTCACGAGCAGTACTTC.

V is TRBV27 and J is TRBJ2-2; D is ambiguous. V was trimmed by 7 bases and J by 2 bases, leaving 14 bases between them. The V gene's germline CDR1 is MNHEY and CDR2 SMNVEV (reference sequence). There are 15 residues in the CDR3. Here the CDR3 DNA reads TGTGCCAGCAAACCTACTACACCAAACACCGGGGAGCTGTTTTTT. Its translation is CASKPTTPNTGELFF.

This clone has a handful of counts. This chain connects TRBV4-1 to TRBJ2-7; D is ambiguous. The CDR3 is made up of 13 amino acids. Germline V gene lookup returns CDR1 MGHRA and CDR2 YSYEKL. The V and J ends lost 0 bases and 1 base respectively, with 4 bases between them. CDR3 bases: TGCGCCAGCAGCCAAGATCGGTCCTACGAGCAGTACTTC. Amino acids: CASSQDRSYEQYF.

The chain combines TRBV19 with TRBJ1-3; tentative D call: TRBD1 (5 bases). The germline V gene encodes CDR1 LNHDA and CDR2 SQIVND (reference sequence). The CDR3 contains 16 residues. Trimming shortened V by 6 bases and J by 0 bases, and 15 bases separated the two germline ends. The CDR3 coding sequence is TGTGCCAGTAGCCAACCGGGACCGTCCTCTGGAAACACCATATATTTT. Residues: CASSQPGPSSGNTIYF.

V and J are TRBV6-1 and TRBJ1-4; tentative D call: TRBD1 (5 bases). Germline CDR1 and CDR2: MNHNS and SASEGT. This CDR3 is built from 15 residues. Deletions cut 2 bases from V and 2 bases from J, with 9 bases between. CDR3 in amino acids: CASSELGRTNEKLFF. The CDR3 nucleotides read TGTGCCAGCAGTGAATTGGGGCGGACTAATGAAAAACTGTTTTTT.

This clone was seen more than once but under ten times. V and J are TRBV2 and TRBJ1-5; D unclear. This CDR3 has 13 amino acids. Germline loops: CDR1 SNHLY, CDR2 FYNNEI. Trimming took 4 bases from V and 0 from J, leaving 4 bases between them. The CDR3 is CASSGGSNQPQHF. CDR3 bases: TGTGCCAGCAGTGGGGGTAGCAATCAGCCCCAGCATTTT. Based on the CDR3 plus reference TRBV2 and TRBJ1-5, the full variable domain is EPEVTQTPSHQVTQMGQEVILRCVPISNHLYFYWYRQILGQKVEFLVSFYNNEISEKSEIFDDQFSVERPDGSNFTLKIRSTKLEDSAMYFCASSGGSNQPQHFGDGTRLSIL.

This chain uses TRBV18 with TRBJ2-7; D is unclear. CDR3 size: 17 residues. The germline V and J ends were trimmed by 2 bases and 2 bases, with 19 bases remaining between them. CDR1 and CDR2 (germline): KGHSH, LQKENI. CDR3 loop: CASSPEAFDGLTYEQYF. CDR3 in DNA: TGTGCCAGCTCACCAGAGGCTTTCGATGGGCTAACCTACGAGCAGTACTTC.

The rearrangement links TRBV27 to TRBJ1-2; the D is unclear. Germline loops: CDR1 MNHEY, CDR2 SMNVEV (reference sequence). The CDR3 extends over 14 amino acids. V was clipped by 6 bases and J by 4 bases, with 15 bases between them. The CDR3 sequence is CASSSGGESYGYTF. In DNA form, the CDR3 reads TGTGCCAGCAGCTCCGGTGGGGAGAGCTATGGCTACACCTTC.

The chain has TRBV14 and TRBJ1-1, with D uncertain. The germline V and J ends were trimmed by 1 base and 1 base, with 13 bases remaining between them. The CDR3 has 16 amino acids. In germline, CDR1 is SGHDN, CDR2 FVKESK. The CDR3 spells CASSQVYPSPNTEAFF. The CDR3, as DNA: TGTGCCAGCAGCCAAGTATATCCCTCACCGAACACTGAAGCTTTCTTT.

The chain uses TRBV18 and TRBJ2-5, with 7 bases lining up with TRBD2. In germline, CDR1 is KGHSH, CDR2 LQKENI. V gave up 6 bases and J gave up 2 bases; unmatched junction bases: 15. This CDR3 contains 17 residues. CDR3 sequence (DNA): TGTGCCAGCTCCGACCTAACTAGCTCGGGGGGTCAAGAGACCCAGTACTTC. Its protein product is CASSDLTSSGGQETQYF.

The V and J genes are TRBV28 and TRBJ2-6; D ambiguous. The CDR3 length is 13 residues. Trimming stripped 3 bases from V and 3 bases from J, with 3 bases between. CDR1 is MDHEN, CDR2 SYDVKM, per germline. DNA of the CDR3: TGTGCCAGCAGTTTCAGTGGGGCCAACGTCCTGACTTTC. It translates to CASSFSGANVLTF. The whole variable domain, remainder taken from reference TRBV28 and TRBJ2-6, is DVKVTQSSRYLVKRTGEKVFLECVQDMDHENMFWYRQDPGLGLRLIYFSYDVKMKEKGDIPEGYSVSREKKERFSLILESASTNQTSMYLCASSFSGANVLTFGAGSRLTVL.

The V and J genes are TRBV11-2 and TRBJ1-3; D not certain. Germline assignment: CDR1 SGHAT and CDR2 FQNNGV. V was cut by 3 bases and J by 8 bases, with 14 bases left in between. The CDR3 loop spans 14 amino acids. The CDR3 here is CASSFMVPLDTIYF. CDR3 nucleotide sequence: TGTGCCAGCAGCTTCATGGTCCCTCTGGACACCATATATTTT.